Listed below are T cell receptor beta chains from one sample, sequenced in a study of OX40 agonist ivuxolimab in advanced cancers. Generated by immunoSEQ multiplex PCR, the TCRdb table keeps only in-frame clones and is missing some. Here the sample spans about 68,000 clones, approximately 81% being singletons. Sequenced material: CD4+ or CD8+ T cells sorted from blood, taken in a trial of the OX40 agonist ivuxolimab. The receptor source for this set is an adult with an advanced solid tumor such as melanoma, head and neck, liver or kidney cancer. CDR3s include the opening cysteine and the closing phenylalanine or tryptophan. Not every row has a clone size; where given, it reads once, few, many or a size class.

clone_size	v_call	j_call	cdr3_aa
NA	TRBV7-2	TRBJ1-2	CASSFQGQTPYGYTF
NA	TRBV29-1	TRBJ2-3	CSVARGGSDTQYF
NA	TRBV18	TRBJ1-4	CASSPGQTNEKLFF
NA	TRBV9	TRBJ2-5	CASSVGGYQETQYF
NA	TRBV29-1	TRBJ2-3	CSVEVAGVRDTQYF
once	TRBV11-2	TRBJ1-5	CASSPTGHQPQHF
NA	TRBV29-1	TRBJ2-3	CSVTWGRTDTQYF
once	TRBV19	TRBJ2-3	CASSFWRQGAPTDTQYF
once	TRBV2	TRBJ2-1	CASTEGGAEANEQFF
NA	TRBV7-9	TRBJ2-3	CASSSIRGRDTQYF
NA	TRBV9	TRBJ2-7	CASSVYGREGEQYF
NA	TRBV10-1	TRBJ2-1	CASSENGVGNNEQFF
NA	TRBV4-1	TRBJ1-5	CASSQVRQGANQPQHF